The TCR beta chain described here comes from a study of OX40 agonist ivuxolimab in advanced cancers. Turning to the study itself: Among those enrolled, mean age was approximately 62 years (range about 23 to 90) and approximately 80% were male.

Here immunoSEQ multiplex PCR was the method, and the copy in TCRdb shows in-frame clones only, minus some. The data contain under 85,000 clones, more than 75% of them singletons. Of note for this clone: Its cognate antigen is unknown.

Overall study results and limits: Compared with CD4+, CD8+ T cells on average had more expanded clones.

V shed 3 bases and J shed 2 bases, with 20 bases lying between them. Germline assignment: CDR1 SGHDN and CDR2 FVKESK. This CDR3 region has 17 residues. This sequence was found in an adult with an advanced solid tumor such as melanoma, head and neck, liver or kidney cancer. This chain connects TRBV14 to TRBJ2-7; the D gene is possibly TRBD2 (7 bases). Sample: CD4+ or CD8+ T cells sorted from blood, taken in a trial of the OX40 agonist ivuxolimab. CDR3 DNA sequence: TGTGCCAGCAGCCAGCATCCCCGAGGGAGGGGGACCTACGAGCAGTACTTC. Translation gives CASSQHPRGRGTYEQYF.